Below, 23 T cell receptor beta chains from the same sample are listed, as sequenced in a study of T-cell memory formation after mild COVID-19. One entry per CDR3 protein results from TCRdb running MiXCR on the 5' RACE reads. The data show about 430,000 distinct CDR3 sequences, with 20% to 30% seen just once and 8.8% held by the top ten. Source material: PBMCs or a T cell subset sorted from them (not recorded which). The receptors originated from an adult woman who had mild COVID-19 (a few samples of this study predate the infection). Cell type and time point are not known.

The rearrangement joins TRBV12-3 or TRBV12-4 to TRBJ2-7; 10 bases align to TRBD2. The CDR3 totals 15 residues. The V and J ends lost 5 bases and 7 bases, in that order; junction bases with no gene match: 11. The CDR3 DNA sequence: TGTGCCAGCAGTCCCAGCGGGGGGGCCTCGGGGGAGCAGTACTTC. This encodes CASSPSGGASGEQYF.

As DNA, the CDR3 is TGTGCCAGCAGCGTAGATGGGGTGTCGGAGGAGCAGTTCTTC. This encodes CASSVDGVSEEQFF. The V call is TRBV9, the J call TRBJ2-1; D is unclear. The V gene's germline CDR1 is SGDLS and CDR2 YYNGEE. The CDR3 is 14 amino acids. The germline V and J ends were trimmed by 0 bases and 10 bases, with 14 bases remaining between them.

J is TRBJ1-2 and V is TRBV28, with a tentative D call TRBD1 (5 bases). V lost 10 bases and J 2 bases, leaving 23 bases between the germline ends. Germline loops: CDR1 MDHEN, CDR2 SYDVKM. This CDR3 contains 16 residues. In DNA, the CDR3 is TGTGCCATCACGTTTGGGGGAGAGGGTTCGAACTATGGCTACACCTTC. This sequence encodes CAITFGGEGSNYGYTF.

The chain is built from TRBV11-3 and TRBJ1-5, with D unresolved. The V end was cut by 0 bases, the J end by 6 bases, with 0 bases between. From germline, CDR1 is SGHNT and CDR2 YENEEA. CDR3 length: 11 amino acids. The CDR3 region is CASSLDQPQHF. CDR3 in DNA: TGTGCCAGCAGCTTAGATCAGCCCCAGCATTTT.

The V gene is TRBV6-5, the J gene TRBJ2-7; the match to TRBD1 covers 9 bases. The CDR3 is made up of 13 amino acids. With 11 bases clipped from V and 4 bases from J, the junction kept 9 bases outside the gene matches. The germline gives CDR1 MNHEY, CDR2 SVGAGI. CDR3 coding DNA: TGTGCCTTAGCCGGACAGGGGAGGTACGAGCAGTACTTC. Translated: CALAGQGRYEQYF.

This clonotype was seen at least ten times. The chain carries TRBV20-1 and TRBJ2-1, with D perhaps TRBD2 (5 bases). Trimming left V 1 base short and J 4 bases short, with 11 bases between. The CDR3 totals 14 residues. Looked up from germline, CDR1 is DFQATT and CDR2 is SNEGSKA (reference sequence). In DNA, the CDR3 is TGCAGTGCTAGAGGTTCCGGGGTGTACAATGAGCAGTTCTTC. Amino acid sequence: CSARGSGVYNEQFF.

The rearrangement uses TRBV5-5 and TRBJ1-2; TRBD1 agrees at 7 bases. J was trimmed by 3 bases and V by 2 bases; bases with no gene match: 7. Germline CDR1 is SGHKS and CDR2 is YYEKEE (reference sequence). This CDR3 has 15 amino acids. CDR3 nucleotide sequence: TGTGCCAGCAGCTTAATGGGCAGGGGGGACTATGGCTACACCTTC. It codes for CASSLMGRGDYGYTF. Using reference TRBV5-5 and TRBJ1-2 for the parts outside the CDR3, the full variable domain is DAGVTQSPTHLIKTRGQQVTLRCSPISGHKSVSWYQQVLGQGPQFIFQYYEKEERGRGNFPDRFSARQFPNYSSELNVNALLLGDSALYLCASSLMGRGDYGYTFGSGTRLTVV.

This sequence joins TRBV2 and TRBJ2-2; D is ambiguous. The CDR3 loop spans 14 amino acids. CDR1 and CDR2 (germline): SNHLY, FYNNEI. Deletions cut 0 bases from V and 4 bases from J, with 6 bases between. The CDR3 nucleotides read TGTGCCAGCAGTGAAGCACGAGGCACCGGGGAGCTGTTTTTT. This codes for CASSEARGTGELFF.

This clonotype was seen a few times. The rearrangement uses TRBV7-9 and TRBJ1-2; D may be TRBD1 (6 bases). V lost 5 bases, J lost 3 bases, and 13 bases lay in between. CDR3 length equals 14 residues. The germline V gene encodes CDR1 SEHNR and CDR2 FQNEAQ (reference sequence). CDR3 DNA sequence: TGTGCCAGCAGCGCGACAGGCACTGACTATGGCTACACCTTC. Translating gives CASSATGTDYGYTF.

V and J are TRBV5-1 and TRBJ2-4; 7 bases line up with TRBD1. After removal of 2 bases from V and 4 bases from J, the junction contained 3 bases not matched to a gene. Germline CDR1 reads SGHRS; CDR2 reads YFSETQ. This CDR3 has 14 amino acids. CDR3 in amino acids: CASSFGTEKNIQYF. The CDR3 DNA follows: TGCGCCAGCAGCTTCGGGACAGAAAAAAACATTCAGTACTTC.

This chain links TRBV6-5 with TRBJ2-1; 8 nucleotides line up with TRBD2. This CDR3 region has 21 residues. The junction had 34 bases not matched to a gene; V was cut back by 8 bases and J by 10 bases. Germline-derived CDR1 and CDR2 are MNHEY and SVGAGI. The chain's CDR3 is CASPNCRGGEEPGLGVREQFF. Written as DNA, the CDR3 is TGTGCCAGCCCGAATTGTCGGGGGGGAGAGGAGCCGGGACTAGGGGTCAGGGAGCAGTTCTTC.

This clonotype occurred a few times. The chain employs TRBV5-1 and TRBJ2-3; weak D call: TRBD2 (5 bases). The V end lost 4 bases, the J end lost 6 bases, and 15 bases lay between the germline ends. There are 14 residues in the CDR3. Per the germline V gene, CDR1 is SGHRS and CDR2 is YFSETQ. CDR3 region: CASSASGWLDTQYF. CDR3 in DNA: TGCGCCAGCAGCGCTTCGGGATGGCTGGATACGCAGTATTTT.

The V gene is TRBV11-2, the J gene TRBJ1-5, with TRBD1 identical over 8 bases. CDR1 is SGHAT and CDR2 is FQNNGV in the germline V gene. The V and J ends lost 3 bases and 6 bases, in that order; junction bases with no gene match: 7. The CDR3 has 15 residues. CDR3 coding DNA: TGTGCCAGCAGCTTGAACAGGGGGAAGGGTCAGCCCCAGCATTTT. It translates to CASSLNRGKGQPQHF. Full variable domain (missing parts from reference TRBV11-2 and TRBJ1-5): EAGVAQSPRYKIIEKRQSVAFWCNPISGHATLYWYQQILGQGPKLLIQFQNNGVVDDSQLPKDRFSAERLKGVDSTLKIQPAKLEDSAVYLCASSLNRGKGQPQHFGDGTRLSIL.

V is TRBV7-6 and J is TRBJ2-7, with 10 bases lining up with TRBD1. The J segment lost 4 bases and the V segment lost 3 bases, leaving 3 bases of the junction unmatched. The CDR3 spans 14 residues. Germline-derived CDR1 and CDR2 are SGHVS and FNYEAQ. The CDR3 reads CASSFGTGEYEQYF. The CDR3 coding sequence is TGTGCCAGCAGCTTTGGGACAGGGGAGTACGAGCAGTACTTC.

This clonotype turned up a few times. This sequence joins TRBV11-2 and TRBJ2-1, with unresolved D. The CDR3 consists of 16 residues. Germline V gene sequence: CDR1 SGHAT, CDR2 FQNNGV. The V gene lost 5 bases and the J gene lost 1 base, with 15 bases spanning the gap. Here the CDR3 DNA reads TGTGCCAGCAGCCCCGTCGTCGGTTGGTCCTACAATGAGCAGTTCTTC. Protein sequence: CASSPVVGWSYNEQFF.

This chain uses TRBV9 with TRBJ1-2, with D tentatively TRBD1 (5 bases). This CDR3 is built from 14 residues. Germline V gene data show CDR1 as SGDLS and CDR2 as YYNGEE. V lost 1 base and J 0 bases, leaving 7 bases between the germline ends. CDR3 amino acids: CASSVPGSNYGYTF. The CDR3 nucleotides are TGTGCCAGCAGCGTACCAGGGTCTAACTATGGCTACACCTTC.

In this sample, this clonotype turned up a few times. The chain is built from TRBV12-3 or TRBV12-4 and TRBJ2-1; tentatively, D is TRBD2 (6 bases). V shed 3 bases and J shed 4 bases, with 10 bases lying between them. The CDR3 loop spans 14 amino acids. The CDR3 here is CASSFPSAYNEQFF. Written as DNA, the CDR3 is TGTGCCAGCAGTTTCCCTAGCGCGTACAATGAGCAGTTCTTC.

This clonotype was counted between two and nine times. The genes are TRBV24-1 and TRBJ2-2, with D possibly matching TRBD2 (5 bases). V was shortened by 9 bases and J by 2 bases, with 9 bases between the two germline ends. CDR3 length equals 13 residues. The germline CDR1 and CDR2 sequences are KGHDR and SFDVKD. CDR3 amino acids: CATQLENTGELFF. The CDR3 nucleotides are TGTGCCACCCAACTAGAAAACACCGGGGAGCTGTTTTTT.

The V call is TRBV14, the J call TRBJ2-4, with 9 positions matching TRBD1. Trimming cost V 0 bases and J 4 bases; bases outside gene matches: 1. Germline V gene sequence: CDR1 SGHDN, CDR2 FVKESK. The CDR3 is 15 amino acids. The CDR3 sequence is CASSQEGTGKNIQYF. Here the CDR3 DNA reads TGTGCCAGCAGCCAAGAGGGGACAGGGAAAAACATTCAGTACTTC.

The chain employs TRBV11-3 and TRBJ2-7; D gene ambiguous. The V end lost 5 bases, the J end lost 6 bases, and 14 bases lay between the germline ends. The germline gives CDR1 SGHNT, CDR2 YENEEA. This CDR3 has 13 residues. The CDR3 loop reads CASSPPGAFEQYF. The CDR3 DNA follows: TGTGCCAGCAGCCCGCCCGGCGCTTTCGAGCAGTACTTC.

This chain joins TRBV14 and TRBJ2-1; a weak D match, TRBD2 (6 bases). Germline loops: CDR1 SGHDN, CDR2 FVKESK. CDR3 length: 15 residues. The ends were cut back, 1 base at V and 1 base at J, with 8 bases in the middle. This CDR3 reads CASSQGRGSYNEQFF. CDR3 nucleotide sequence: TGTGCCAGCAGCCAAGGTCGGGGGTCCTACAATGAGCAGTTCTTC. Full variable domain (rest looked up from reference TRBV14 and TRBJ2-1): EAGVTQFPSHSVIEKGQTVTLRCDPISGHDNLYWYRRVMGKEIKFLLHFVKESKQDESGMPNNRFLAERTGGTYSTLKVQPAELEDSGVYFCASSQGRGSYNEQFFGPGTRLTVL.

J is TRBJ2-7 and V is TRBV28; 10 bases are shared with TRBD1. The germline gives CDR1 MDHEN, CDR2 SYDVKM. The CDR3 sequence is 16 residues long. After removal of 6 bases from V and 3 bases from J, the junction contained 11 bases not matched to a gene. Here the CDR3 reads CASRTPGQGSGYEQYF. The CDR3 DNA reads TGTGCCAGCAGAACACCGGGACAGGGGTCAGGCTACGAGCAGTACTTC.

The V gene is TRBV6-2 or TRBV6-3, the J gene TRBJ2-1; D might be TRBD2 (5 bases). Trimming took off 5 bases at V and 7 bases at J, with 18 bases between the two ends. CDR1 and CDR2 from the germline V gene are MNHEY and SVGEGT. The CDR3 runs 15 residues. CDR3: CASSALGMRVNEQFF. The CDR3 DNA reads TGTGCCAGCAGTGCCCTCGGTATGAGGGTGAATGAGCAGTTCTTC.